The source of this T cell receptor (beta chain) is a study of blood T cell repertoires in COVID-19. Across the whole study: The study drew acute and convalescent COVID-19 samples from the United States, Italy and Spain.

Sequenced by immunoSEQ multiplex PCR; TCRdb stores in-frame clones only, minus some. The sample lists more than 120,000 clones; approximately 80% were seen once. Germline V lookup: CDR1 GTSNPN, CDR2 SVGIG (reference sequence). V lost 2 bases and J 7 bases, leaving 14 bases between the germline ends. The CDR3 runs to 13 residues. Sequenced sample: peripheral blood. The V call is TRBV30, the J call TRBJ1-2; tentative D call: TRBD1 (6 bases). This clonotype originated in a human donor in a cohort sampled during active COVID-19. Written as DNA, the CDR3 is TGTGCCTGGAGTACGGGGGGCGGGGTTGGCTACACCTTC. Residues: CAWSTGGGVGYTF.